In its sample, the clone carrying this T cell receptor (beta chain) was seen many times. This sample is drawn from a study of blood T cell repertoires in COVID-19. Across the whole study: The study drew acute and convalescent COVID-19 samples from the United States, Italy and Spain. PBMCs, B-cell-depleted T cells, or T cells provided the cDNA or gDNA that made up the material.

In the authors' methods: Quantification of nucleated cells was approximated via reference gene primer amplification. The table came from immunoSEQ multiplex PCR; TCRdb's copy has only in-frame clones and leaves some out. V and J calls and clone size come straight from that table; D and trimming were deduced from the DNA. The data show around 300,000 clones, almost 85% seen once. V dropped 2 bases and J dropped 13 bases, with 11 bases sitting between them. The CDR3 covers 12 residues. Germline CDR1 and CDR2: MNHNS and SASEGT. The sample comprised peripheral blood. The sequence was collected from a human donor in a cohort sampled during active COVID-19. This chain uses TRBV6-1 with TRBJ2-2; D not certain. DNA of the CDR3: TGTGCCAGCAGTGAACGTTGGGCAGCGCTGTTTTTT. Translated: CASSERWAALFF.